This T cell receptor beta chain stems from a study of shared clonotypes between healthy human individuals (TCRdb year 2020). General notes on the study: A few men and a couple of women, aged 18 to 49 years, made up the cohort. For each donor, three plates each were used for CD4 naive and CD4 memory, two plates were used for CD8 naive, and one plate was used for CD8 memory. To estimate repertoire size and how much clonotypes are shared between individuals, the study performed deep sequencing of blood TCR repertoires from about five healthy adults. Libraries were prepared and TCR repertoires were sequenced by different laboratories using diverse techniques, in order to increase sequencing depth and limit assay-specific biases. Leukapheresis yielded between about 0.9 and 8.9 billion PBMCs per donor. What the study reported, not specific to this receptor: Sampling was limited to blood, and TCR repertoires in tissue likely differ from TCR repertoires in blood. Clonotypes shared by all four sorted-subset donors showed higher generation probabilities than non-shared clonotypes. Even with the large sequencing depth, rarefaction of the sorted-subset datasets indicated that sequencing was incomplete. When several donors were compared, the shared fraction of clonotypes was 5% to 6.5% for naive CD4, 3.5% to 4% for naive CD8, more than 2% for memory CD4, and 0.4% for memory CD8. Pairwise subsampling indicated that sequencing depth was expected to affect the degree of clonotype sharing among donors. Naive subsets generally had larger estimated clonotype richness than memory subsets did. The small number of donors limited the genetic and exposure-history diversity represented.

About this clone itself: What antigen it recognizes has not been identified. Per-base quality was not reported, and no clone a single base away is much larger than it.

Using the deep immunoSEQ assay, TCR CDR3 regions were amplified from genomic DNA by multiplex PCR. Extracted genomic DNA from each cell subset was distributed evenly across all wells of several immunoSEQ 96-well plates, and each plate was treated as a replicate. Each replicate PCR for sorted subsets received around 0.2 ug genomic DNA, equal to about 29,000 T cell genomes. Purified libraries were measured with a Qubit 3.0 fluorometer, size-checked on a Bioanalyzer 2100, and measured again with the KAPA Library Quantification kit. Every immunoSEQ 96-well plate was sequenced on a separate single-read 150-cycle Illumina NextSeq 550 flow cell. In the original analysis: Because the immunoSEQ output held only junctional sequences and lacked quality scores, the filtering could not match the filtering applied to full-length reads. To assign V/J genes and CDR3, sequences were annotated against IMGT germline references using PyIR, a Python wrapper for IgBLAST v1.9. Reads with weak V/J assignments (E-value above 1e-6), missing CDR3, stop codons, out-of-frame junctions, or ambiguous translated residues were removed. V3J clonotypes were defined as sequences sharing an identical inferred V gene, J gene, and CDR3 amino acid sequence. The percentage overlap between two repertoires was calculated by dividing the number of shared unique clonotypes by the size of the smaller repertoire. Repertoire richness was assessed with RTK rarefaction, the Chao1 estimator, and Recon v2.1 estimates of unobserved clonotypes. Generation probabilities were computed with OLGA for all TCRbeta clonotypes obtained by the gDNA method from several donors. In TCRdb, the immuneACCESS table is reduced to in-frame sequences with V and J assigned. These tables do not hold every clone; where another copy was compared, an unresolved V gene accounts for under half, and the others remain unexplained. The V and J calls and clone size come from that table; D and trimming were worked out from the DNA. Within this sample are a few million clones, with just under 95% of them counted one time only. Jointly, the top ten make up more than 1.5% of the sample.

Taken from cysteine to phenylalanine, the CDR3 has 14 residues. Just the 42-base CDR3 DNA is kept, in frame starting at base 1. V is clipped by 7 bases and J by 4 bases, and the sequence between their germline boundaries is 16 bases long. The germline V gene sets CDR1 to MDHEN and CDR2 to SYDVKM. For the CD8 naive samples, CD45RO-negative cells were positively selected for CCR7, yielding a CD45RA+CCR7+ population from which TemRA cells were excluded. Donors were healthy HIV-negative adults with no recently reported acute infections or vaccinations. Every donor was a Caucasian adult residing in Nashville, Tennessee, USA. Blood was obtained by leukapheresis, after which PBMCs were separated by Ficoll-Histopaque density gradient centrifugation and cryopreserved in liquid nitrogen vapor phase. Analytical flow cytometry was used to check the purity and quantity of every magnetically sorted T cell population. From each sorted fraction, genomic DNA was isolated and quantified by UV absorbance on a Nanodrop 2000c.

Sequencing was carried out using naive CD8+ T cells from PBMCs. The cell subset or site label, read with the paper, signifies: CD45RA+CCR7+. This TCR came from a man between 18 and 35 years old in good health. Some clones in this sample may be carry-over from other donors' samples. The chain joins TRBV28 to TRBJ1-1, with the D gene too uncertain to name. Here is the DNA: TGTGCCAGCACCCAAGAGAGGGAAGTCACTGAAGCTTTCTTT. It is translated as CASTQEREVTEAFF.